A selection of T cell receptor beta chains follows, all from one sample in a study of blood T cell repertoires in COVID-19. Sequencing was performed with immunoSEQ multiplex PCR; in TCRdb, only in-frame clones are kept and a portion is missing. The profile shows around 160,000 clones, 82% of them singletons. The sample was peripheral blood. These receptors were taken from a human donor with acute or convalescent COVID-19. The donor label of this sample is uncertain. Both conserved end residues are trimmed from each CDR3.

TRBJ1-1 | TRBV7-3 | ASSLIRTEHTEAF
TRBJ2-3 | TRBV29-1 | SVDTVTDTQY
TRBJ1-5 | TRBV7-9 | ASSRDSQPQH
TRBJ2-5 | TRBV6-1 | ASSEGWASGAQETQY
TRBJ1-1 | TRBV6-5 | ASNREANTEAF
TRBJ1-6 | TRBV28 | ASSSQGKNSPLH
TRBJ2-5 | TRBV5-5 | ASSLGRDRLYQETQY
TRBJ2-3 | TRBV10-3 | AISAIQASTDTQY
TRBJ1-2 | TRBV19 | ASRETGGTYGYT
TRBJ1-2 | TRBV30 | AWSVTNYGYT
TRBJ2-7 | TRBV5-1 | ASSLVTTGSYEQY
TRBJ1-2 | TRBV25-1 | ASSSRGGYGYT
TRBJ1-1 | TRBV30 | AWRPRTGDTEAF
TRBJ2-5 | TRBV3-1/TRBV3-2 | ASRARGGAGTQY
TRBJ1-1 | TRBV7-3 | ASSPGSGGLTEAF
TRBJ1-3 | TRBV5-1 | ASSWGPLYSGNTIY
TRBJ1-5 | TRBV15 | ATQQTQH
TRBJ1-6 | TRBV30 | AWRGPANSPLH
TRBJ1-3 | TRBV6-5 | ASRGLQSSGNTIY
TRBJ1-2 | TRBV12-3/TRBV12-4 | ASSLSEAGYT
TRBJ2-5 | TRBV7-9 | ASSPGGTQY
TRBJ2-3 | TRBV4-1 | ASSRDRARTDTQY
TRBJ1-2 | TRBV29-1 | SVEGWQGNYGYT
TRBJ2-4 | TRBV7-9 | ASSSLPGTDKNIQY
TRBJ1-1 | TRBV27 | ASRLAPKNTEAF
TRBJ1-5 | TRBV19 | ASSSRPHQPQH
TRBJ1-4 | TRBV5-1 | ASRDPGANAEKLF
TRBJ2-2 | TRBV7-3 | ASSLQGAANGEAGELF
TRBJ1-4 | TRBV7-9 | ASSSTGGRWEKLF
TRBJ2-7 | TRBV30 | AWSAKGTADYEQY
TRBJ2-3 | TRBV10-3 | AISFDHETDTQY
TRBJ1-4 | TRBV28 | ASSLRAREKLF
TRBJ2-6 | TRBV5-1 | ASSSELTGTAAGANVLT
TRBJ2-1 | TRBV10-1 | ASSDSGTLDNEQF
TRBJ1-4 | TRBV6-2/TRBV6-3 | ASSYSFGKLF
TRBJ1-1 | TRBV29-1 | SVRGQFVTEAF
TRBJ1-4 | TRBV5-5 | ASSAAPTGLEKLF
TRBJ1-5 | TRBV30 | AWSPGTVPNQPQH
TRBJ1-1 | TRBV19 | ASSLEQGARTEAF
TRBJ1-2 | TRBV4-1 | ASSQDRDSRLTYGYT
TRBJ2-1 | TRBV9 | ASSVEGQGGRDEQF
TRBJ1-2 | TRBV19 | ASSIDHTGGYGYT
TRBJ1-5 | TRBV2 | ASRAEDKPQH
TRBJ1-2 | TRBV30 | AWSRDTANYGYT
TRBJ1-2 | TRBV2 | ASIVHSQNYGYT
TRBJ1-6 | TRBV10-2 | ASSATGGGSPLH